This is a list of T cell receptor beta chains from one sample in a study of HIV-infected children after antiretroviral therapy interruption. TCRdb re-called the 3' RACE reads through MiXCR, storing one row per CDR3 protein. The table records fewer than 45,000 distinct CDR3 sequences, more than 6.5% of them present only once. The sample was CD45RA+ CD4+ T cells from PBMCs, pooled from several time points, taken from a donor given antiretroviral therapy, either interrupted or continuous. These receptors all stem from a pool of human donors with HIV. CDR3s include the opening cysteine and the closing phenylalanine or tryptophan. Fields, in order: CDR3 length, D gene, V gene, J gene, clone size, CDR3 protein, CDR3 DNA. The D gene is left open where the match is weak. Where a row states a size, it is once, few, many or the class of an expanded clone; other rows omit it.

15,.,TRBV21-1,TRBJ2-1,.,CASSKGDSSYNEQFF,TGTGCCAGCAGCAAAGGGGATAGCTCCTACAATGAGCAGTTCTTC
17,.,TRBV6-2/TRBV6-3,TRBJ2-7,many,CASSRRPTDASSYEQYF,TGTGCCAGCAGTCGACGACCGACAGACGCCAGCTCCTACGAGCAGTACTTC
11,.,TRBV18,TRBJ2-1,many,CASSPRYEQFF,TGTGCCAGCTCACCAAGGTATGAGCAGTTCTTC
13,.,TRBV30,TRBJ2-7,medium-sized,CAWSRDWGFEQYF,TGTGCCTGGAGTCGGGACTGGGGGTTTGAACAGTACTTC
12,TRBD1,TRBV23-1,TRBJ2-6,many,CASDRETNVLTF,TGCGCCAGCGACAGGGAAACCAACGTCCTGACTTTC
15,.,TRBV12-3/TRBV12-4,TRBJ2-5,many,CASSFSGVVRETQYF,TGTGCCAGCAGTTTCTCAGGTGTTGTCAGAGAGACCCAGTACTTC
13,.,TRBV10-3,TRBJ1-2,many,CAISEGRVDGYTF,TGTGCCATCAGTGAGGGCAGGGTGGATGGCTACACCTTC
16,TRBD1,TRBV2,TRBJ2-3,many,CASSLTPGQGLETLYF,TGTGCCAGCAGCTTAACTCCGGGACAGGGGTTAGAAACGCTGTATTTT
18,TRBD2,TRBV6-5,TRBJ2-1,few,CASSGVAGGSYFFNEQFF,TGTGCCAGTAGCGGAGTAGCGGGGGGGTCATACTTCTTCAATGAGCAGTTCTTC
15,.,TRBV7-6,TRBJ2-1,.,CASSPVYGGVNEQFF,TGTGCCAGCAGCCCCGTTTACGGGGGCGTGAATGAGCAGTTCTTC
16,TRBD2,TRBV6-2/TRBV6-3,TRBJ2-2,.,CASRDGTSGNTGELFF,TGTGCCAGCAGAGACGGGACTAGCGGGAACACCGGGGAGCTGTTTTTT
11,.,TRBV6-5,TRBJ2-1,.,CASSESAEQFF,TGTGCCAGCAGTGAAAGCGCTGAGCAGTTCTTC
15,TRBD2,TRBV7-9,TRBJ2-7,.,CASSVLAGSSYEQYF,TGTGCCAGCAGTGTACTAGCGGGATCCTCCTACGAGCAGTACTTC
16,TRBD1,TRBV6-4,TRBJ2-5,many,CASSASQTGTEETQYF,TGTGCCAGCAGCGCGAGCCAGACCGGGACAGAAGAGACCCAGTACTTC
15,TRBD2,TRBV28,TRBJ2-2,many,CASSPGTSGIGELFF,TGTGCCAGCAGTCCCGGGACTAGCGGGATCGGGGAGCTGTTTTTT
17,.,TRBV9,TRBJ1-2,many,CASSVGSLGGSRDGYTF,TGTGCCAGCAGCGTCGGCTCATTGGGGGGAAGTCGGGATGGCTACACCTTC
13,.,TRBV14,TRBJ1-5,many,CASSPTGLQPQHF,TGTGCCAGCAGTCCTACAGGGTTACAGCCCCAGCATTTT
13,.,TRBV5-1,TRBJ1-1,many,CASSLNPDTEAFF,TGCGCCAGCAGCTTGAATCCGGACACTGAAGCTTTCTTT
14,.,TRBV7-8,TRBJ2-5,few,CASSSHPDQETQYF,TGTGCCAGCAGCTCCCACCCAGATCAAGAGACCCAGTACTTC
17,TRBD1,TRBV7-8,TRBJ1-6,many,CASSLEDRRRYNSPLHF,TGTGCCAGCAGCTTGGAGGACAGGCGTCGATATAATTCACCCCTCCACTTT
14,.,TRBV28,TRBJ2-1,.,CASSPTALANEQFF,TGTGCCAGCTCCCCGACGGCCCTAGCAAATGAGCAGTTCTTC
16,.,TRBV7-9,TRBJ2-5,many,CASSSSGTGYQETQYF,TGTGCCAGCAGCTCGAGCGGGACAGGCTACCAAGAGACCCAGTACTTC